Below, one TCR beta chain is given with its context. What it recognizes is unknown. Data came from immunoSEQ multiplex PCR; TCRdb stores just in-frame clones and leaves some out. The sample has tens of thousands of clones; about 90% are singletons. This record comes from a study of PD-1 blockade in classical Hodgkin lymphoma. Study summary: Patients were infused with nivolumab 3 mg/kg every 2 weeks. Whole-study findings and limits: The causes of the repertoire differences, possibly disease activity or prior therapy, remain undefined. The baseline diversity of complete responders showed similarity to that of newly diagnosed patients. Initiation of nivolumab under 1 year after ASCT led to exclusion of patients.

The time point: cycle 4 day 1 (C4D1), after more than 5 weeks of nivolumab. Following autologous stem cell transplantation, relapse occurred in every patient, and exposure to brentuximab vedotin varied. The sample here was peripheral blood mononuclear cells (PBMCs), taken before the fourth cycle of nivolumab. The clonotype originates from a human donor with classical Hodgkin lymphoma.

The CDR3 region is CASSYRLENTEAFF. CDR3 in DNA: TGTGCCAGCAGTTACCGTCTGGAGAACACTGAAGCTTTCTTT. The chain combines TRBV6-5 with TRBJ1-1; no clear D gene. The V end lost 2 bases, the J end lost 1 base, and 8 bases lay between the germline ends. CDR3 size: 14 residues. Germline V CDR1 and CDR2: MNHEY, SVGAGI.